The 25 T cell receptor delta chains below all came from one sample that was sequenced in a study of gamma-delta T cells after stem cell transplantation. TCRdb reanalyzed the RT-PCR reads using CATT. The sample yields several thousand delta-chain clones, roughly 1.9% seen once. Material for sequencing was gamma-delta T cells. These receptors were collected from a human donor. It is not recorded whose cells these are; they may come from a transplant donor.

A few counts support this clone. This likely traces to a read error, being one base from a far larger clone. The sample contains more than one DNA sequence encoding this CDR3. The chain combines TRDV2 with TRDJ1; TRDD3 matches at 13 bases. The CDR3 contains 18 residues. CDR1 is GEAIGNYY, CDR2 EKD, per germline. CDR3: CACDAVLGDTRDTDKLIF. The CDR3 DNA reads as TGTGCCTGTGACGCCGTACTGGGGGATACGCGGGACACCGACAAACTCATCTTT.

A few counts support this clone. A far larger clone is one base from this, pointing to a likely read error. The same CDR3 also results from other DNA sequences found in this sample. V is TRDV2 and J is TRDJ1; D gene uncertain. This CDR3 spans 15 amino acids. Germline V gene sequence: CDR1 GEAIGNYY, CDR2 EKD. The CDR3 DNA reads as TGTGCCTGTGACACCCTCGGGACGGCCAACGATAAGCTCATCTTT. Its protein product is CACDTLGTANDKLIF.

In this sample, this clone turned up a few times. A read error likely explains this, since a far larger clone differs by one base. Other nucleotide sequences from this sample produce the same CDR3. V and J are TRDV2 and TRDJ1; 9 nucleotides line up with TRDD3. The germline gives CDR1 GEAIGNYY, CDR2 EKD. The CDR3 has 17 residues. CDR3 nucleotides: TGTGCCTGCGACACAGTGGGGGATATAAGGTCCACCGATAAACTCATCTTT. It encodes CACDTVGDIRSTDKLIF.

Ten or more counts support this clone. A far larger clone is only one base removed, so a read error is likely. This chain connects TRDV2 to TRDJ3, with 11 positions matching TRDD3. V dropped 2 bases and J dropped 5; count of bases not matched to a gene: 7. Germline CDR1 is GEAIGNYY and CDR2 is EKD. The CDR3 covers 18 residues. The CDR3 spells CACDILGDSTRDTRQMFF. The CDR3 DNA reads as TGTGCCTGTGACATACTGGGGGATAGTACCCGGGACACCCGACAGATGTTTTTC.

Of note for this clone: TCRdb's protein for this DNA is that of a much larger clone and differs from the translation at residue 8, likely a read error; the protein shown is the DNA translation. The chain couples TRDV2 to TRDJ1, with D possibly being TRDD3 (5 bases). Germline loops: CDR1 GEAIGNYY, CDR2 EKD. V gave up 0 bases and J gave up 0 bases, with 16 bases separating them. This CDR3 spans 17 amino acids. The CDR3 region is CACDTLTWGSYTDKLIF. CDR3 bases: TGTGCCTGTGACACCCTTACTTGGGGTTCGTACACCGATAAACTCATCTTT.

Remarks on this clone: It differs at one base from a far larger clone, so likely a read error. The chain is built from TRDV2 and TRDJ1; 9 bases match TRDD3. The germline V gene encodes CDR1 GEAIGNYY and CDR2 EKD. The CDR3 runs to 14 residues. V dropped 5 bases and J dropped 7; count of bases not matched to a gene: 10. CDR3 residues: CACGFLGDRGKLIF. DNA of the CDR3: TGTGCCTGTGGCTTTCTGGGGGATCGAGGTAAACTCATCTTT.

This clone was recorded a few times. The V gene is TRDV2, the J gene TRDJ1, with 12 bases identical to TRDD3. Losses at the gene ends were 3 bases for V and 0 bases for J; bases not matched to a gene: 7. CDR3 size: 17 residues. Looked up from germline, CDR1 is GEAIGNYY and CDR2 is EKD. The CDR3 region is CACDPAGGYENTDKLIF. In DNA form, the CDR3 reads TGTGCCTGTGACCCCGCTGGGGGATACGAGAACACCGATAAACTCATCTTT.

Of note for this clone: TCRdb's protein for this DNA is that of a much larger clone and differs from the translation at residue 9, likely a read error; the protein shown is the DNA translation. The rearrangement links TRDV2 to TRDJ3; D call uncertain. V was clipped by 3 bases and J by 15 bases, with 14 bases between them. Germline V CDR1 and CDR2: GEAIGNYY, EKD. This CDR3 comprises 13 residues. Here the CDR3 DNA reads TGTGCCTGTGACGCGGTGGATGACCAACAGATGTTTTTC. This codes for CACDAVDDQQMFF.

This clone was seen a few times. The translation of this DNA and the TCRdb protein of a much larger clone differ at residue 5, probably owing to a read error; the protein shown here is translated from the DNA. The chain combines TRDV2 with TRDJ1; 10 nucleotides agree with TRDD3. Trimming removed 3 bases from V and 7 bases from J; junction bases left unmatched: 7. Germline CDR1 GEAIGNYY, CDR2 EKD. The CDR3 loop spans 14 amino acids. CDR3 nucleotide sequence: TGTGCCTGTGACGTACTGGGGGATCGAGGTAAACTCATCTTT. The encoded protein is CACDVLGDRGKLIF.

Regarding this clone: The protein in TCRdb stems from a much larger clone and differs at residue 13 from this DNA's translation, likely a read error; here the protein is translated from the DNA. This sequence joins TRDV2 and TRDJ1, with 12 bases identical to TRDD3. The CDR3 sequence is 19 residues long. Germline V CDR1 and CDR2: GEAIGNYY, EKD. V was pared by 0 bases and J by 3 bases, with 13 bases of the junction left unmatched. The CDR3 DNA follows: TGTGCCTGTGACACCGTGGCTATACTGGGGGATACTATGCCCGATAAACTCATCTTT. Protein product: CACDTVAILGDTMPDKLIF.

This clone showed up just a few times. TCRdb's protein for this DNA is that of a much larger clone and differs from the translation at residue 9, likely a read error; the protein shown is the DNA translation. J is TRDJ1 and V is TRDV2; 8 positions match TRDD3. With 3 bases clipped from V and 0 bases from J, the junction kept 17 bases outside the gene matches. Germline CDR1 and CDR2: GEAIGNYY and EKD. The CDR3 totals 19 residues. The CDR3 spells CACDPVLGGTQLYTDKLIF. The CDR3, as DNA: TGTGCCTGTGACCCGGTACTGGGGGGTACACAGTTGTACACCGATAAACTCATCTTT.

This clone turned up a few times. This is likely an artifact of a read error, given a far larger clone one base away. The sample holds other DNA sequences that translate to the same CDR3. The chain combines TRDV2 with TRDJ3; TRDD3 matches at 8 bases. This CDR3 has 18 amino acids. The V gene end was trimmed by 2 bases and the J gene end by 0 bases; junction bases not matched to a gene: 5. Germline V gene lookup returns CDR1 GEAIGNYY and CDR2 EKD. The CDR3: CACDSTGGYSWDTRQMFF. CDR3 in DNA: TGTGCCTGTGACAGTACGGGGGGATACTCCTGGGACACCCGACAGATGTTTTTC.

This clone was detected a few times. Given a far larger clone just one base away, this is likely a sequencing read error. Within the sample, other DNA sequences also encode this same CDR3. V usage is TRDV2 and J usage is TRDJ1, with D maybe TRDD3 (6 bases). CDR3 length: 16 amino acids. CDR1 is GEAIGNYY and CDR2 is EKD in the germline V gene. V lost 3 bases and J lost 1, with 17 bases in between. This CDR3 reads CACDPLLGDSTDKLIF. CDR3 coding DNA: TGTGCCTGTGACCCTTTACTAGGGGATTCCACCGATAAACTCATCTTT.

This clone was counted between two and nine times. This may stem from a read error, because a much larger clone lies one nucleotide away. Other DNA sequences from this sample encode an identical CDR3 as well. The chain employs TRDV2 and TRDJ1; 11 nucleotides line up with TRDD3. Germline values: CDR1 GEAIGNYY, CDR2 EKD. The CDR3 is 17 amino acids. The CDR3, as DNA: TGTGCCTGTGACACCGTGGGGGATACGGGATACACCGATAAACTCATCTTC. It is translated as CACDTVGDTGYTDKLIF.

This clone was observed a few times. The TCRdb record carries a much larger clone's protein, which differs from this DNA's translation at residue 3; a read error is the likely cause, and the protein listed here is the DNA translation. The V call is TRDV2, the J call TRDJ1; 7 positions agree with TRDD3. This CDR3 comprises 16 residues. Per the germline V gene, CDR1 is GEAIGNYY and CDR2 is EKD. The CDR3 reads CASDTTWGSHTDKLIF. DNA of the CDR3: TGTGCCAGTGACACAACCTGGGGGTCACACACCGATAAACTCATCTTT.

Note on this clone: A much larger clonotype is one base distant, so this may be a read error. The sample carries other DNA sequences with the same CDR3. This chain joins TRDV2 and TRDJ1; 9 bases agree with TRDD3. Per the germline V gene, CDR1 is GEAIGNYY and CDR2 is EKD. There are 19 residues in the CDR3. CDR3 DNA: TGCGCCTGTGACCCAATTTCCCCTTACTGGGGGACGTACACCGATAAACTCATCTTT. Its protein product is CACDPISPYWGTYTDKLIF.

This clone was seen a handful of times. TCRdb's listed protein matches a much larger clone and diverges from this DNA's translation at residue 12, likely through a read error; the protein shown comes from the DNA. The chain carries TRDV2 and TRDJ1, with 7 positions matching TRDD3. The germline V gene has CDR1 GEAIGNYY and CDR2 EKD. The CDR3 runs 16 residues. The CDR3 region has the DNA TGTGCCTGTGACCCGCTGGGGGGGGCATACACCGGTAAACTCATCTTT. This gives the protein CACDPLGGAYTGKLIF.

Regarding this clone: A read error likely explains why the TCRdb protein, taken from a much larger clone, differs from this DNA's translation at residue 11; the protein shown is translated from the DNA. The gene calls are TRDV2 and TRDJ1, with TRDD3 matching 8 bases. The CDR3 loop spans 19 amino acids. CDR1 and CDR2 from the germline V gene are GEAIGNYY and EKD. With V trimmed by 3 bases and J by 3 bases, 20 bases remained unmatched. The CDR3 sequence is CACDAVPTVVMGDADKLIF. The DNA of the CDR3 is TGTGCCTGTGACGCAGTTCCCACGGTCGTAATGGGGGATGCCGATAAACTCATCTTT.

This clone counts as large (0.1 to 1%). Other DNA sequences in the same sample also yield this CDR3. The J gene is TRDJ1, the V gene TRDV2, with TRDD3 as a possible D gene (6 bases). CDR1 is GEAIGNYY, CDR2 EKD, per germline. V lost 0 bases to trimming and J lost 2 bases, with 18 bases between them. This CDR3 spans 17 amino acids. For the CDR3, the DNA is TGTGCCTGTGACACCGTTGGGGGGAAAACGGATACCGATAAACTCATCTTT. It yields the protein CACDTVGGKTDTDKLIF.

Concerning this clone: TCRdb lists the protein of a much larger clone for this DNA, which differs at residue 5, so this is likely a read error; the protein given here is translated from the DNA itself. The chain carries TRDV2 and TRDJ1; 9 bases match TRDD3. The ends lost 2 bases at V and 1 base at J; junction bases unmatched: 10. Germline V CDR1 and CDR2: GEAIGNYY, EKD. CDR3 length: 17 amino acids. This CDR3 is CACDKVGDIRSTDKLIF. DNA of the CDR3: TGTGCCTGTGACAAAGTGGGGGATATAAGGTCCACCGATAAACTCATCTTT.

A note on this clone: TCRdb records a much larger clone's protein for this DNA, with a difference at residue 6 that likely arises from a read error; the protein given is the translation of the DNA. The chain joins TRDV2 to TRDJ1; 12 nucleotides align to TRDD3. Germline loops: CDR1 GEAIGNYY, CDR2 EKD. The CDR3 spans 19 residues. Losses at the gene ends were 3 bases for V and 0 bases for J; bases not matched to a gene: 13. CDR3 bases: TGTGCCTGTGACCCGATACTGGGGGATACACAGTTGTACACCGATAAACTCATCTTT. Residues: CACDPILGDTQLYTDKLIF.

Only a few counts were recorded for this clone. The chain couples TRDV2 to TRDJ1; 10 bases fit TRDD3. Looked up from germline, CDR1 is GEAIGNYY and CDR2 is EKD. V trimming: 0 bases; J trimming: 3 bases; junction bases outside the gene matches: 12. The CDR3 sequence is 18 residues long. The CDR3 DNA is TGTGCCTGTGACACCTGGGGGATACACCCCGTTGAAGCCGATAAACTCATCTTT. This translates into CACDTWGIHPVEADKLIF.

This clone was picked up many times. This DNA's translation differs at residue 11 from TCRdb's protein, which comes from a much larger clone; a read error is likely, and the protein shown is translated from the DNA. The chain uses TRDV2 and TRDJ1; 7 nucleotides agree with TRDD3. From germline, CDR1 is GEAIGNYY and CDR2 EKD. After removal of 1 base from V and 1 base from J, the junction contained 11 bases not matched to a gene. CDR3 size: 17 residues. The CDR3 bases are TGTGCCTGTGACACGGTGGGGGACCCCGAGGGCACCGATAAACTCATCTTT. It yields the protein CACDTVGDPEGTDKLIF.

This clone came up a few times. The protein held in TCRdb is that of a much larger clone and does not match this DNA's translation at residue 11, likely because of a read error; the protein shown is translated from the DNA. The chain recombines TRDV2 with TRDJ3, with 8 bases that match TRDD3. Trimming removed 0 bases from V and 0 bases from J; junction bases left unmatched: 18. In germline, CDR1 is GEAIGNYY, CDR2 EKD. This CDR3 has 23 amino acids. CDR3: CACDTVVRDTTEETSWDTRQMFF. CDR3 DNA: TGTGCCTGTGACACCGTTGTCCGGGATACGACGGAAGAAACCTCCTGGGACACCCGACAGATGTTTTTC.

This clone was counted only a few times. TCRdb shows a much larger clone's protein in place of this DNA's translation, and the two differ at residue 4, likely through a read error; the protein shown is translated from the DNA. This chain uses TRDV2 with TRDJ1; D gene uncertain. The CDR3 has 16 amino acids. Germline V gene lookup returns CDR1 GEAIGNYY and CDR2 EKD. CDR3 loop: CACGTVEELYTDKLIF. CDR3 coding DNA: TGTGCCTGTGGCACCGTGGAGGAGTTATACACCGATAAACTCATCTTT.